The 4 T cell receptor beta chains below all came from one sample that was sequenced in a study of cytomegalovirus exposure and HLA in healthy donors. PCR amplification relied on 60 Vbeta primers (plus 13 Jbeta primers). TCRdb keeps only in-frame clones here, not all; method: immunoSEQ multiplex PCR. With approximately 72,000 clones in the sample, the ten largest clones hold around 5%. The sample consisted of PBMCs. The receptors here all came from a middle-aged woman in good health and CMV-seropositive.

J is TRBJ1-2 and V is TRBV14; 8 nucleotides match TRBD1. V lost 0 bases to trimming and J lost 3 bases; unmatched junction nucleotides: 6. In germline, CDR1 is SGHDN, CDR2 FVKESK. The CDR3 contains 16 residues. The CDR3 is CASSQDRQGNYYGYTF. CDR3 nucleotide sequence: TGTGCCAGCAGCCAAGACAGACAGGGGAATTACTATGGCTACACCTTC.

The chain links TRBV6-4 to TRBJ1-2; no firm D call. Looked up from germline, CDR1 is MRHNA and CDR2 is SNTAGT. This CDR3 has 13 residues. V was shortened by 0 bases and J by 2 bases, with 4 bases between the two germline ends. CDR3 protein: CASSDSTNYGYTF. DNA for the CDR3: TGTGCCAGCAGTGACTCGACAAACTATGGCTACACCTTC.

The genes are TRBV2 and TRBJ1-5, with D unresolved. The CDR3 loop spans 14 amino acids. V was pared by 4 bases and J by 0 bases, with 7 bases between. Germline assignment: CDR1 SNHLY and CDR2 FYNNEI. CDR3 residues: CASSGELSNQPQHF. The CDR3 coding sequence is TGTGCCAGCAGTGGGGAGCTTAGCAATCAGCCCCAGCATTTT. Combining the CDR3 with reference TRBV2 and TRBJ1-5 gives the whole variable domain EPEVTQTPSHQVTQMGQEVILRCVPISNHLYFYWYRQILGQKVEFLVSFYNNEISEKSEIFDDQFSVERPDGSNFTLKIRSTKLEDSAMYFCASSGELSNQPQHFGDGTRLSIL.

CDR3 amino acids: CASSSRTSGSTNEQFF. CDR3 nucleotide sequence: TGTGCCAGCAGCTCCCGTACTAGCGGGAGTACGAATGAGCAGTTCTTC. V usage is TRBV13 and J usage is TRBJ2-1; 11 nucleotides line up with TRBD2. The CDR3 consists of 16 residues. J gave up 7 bases and V 4 bases, and 9 bases lay outside the gene matches. CDR1 and CDR2 from the germline V gene are PRHDT and FYEKMQ (reference sequence).